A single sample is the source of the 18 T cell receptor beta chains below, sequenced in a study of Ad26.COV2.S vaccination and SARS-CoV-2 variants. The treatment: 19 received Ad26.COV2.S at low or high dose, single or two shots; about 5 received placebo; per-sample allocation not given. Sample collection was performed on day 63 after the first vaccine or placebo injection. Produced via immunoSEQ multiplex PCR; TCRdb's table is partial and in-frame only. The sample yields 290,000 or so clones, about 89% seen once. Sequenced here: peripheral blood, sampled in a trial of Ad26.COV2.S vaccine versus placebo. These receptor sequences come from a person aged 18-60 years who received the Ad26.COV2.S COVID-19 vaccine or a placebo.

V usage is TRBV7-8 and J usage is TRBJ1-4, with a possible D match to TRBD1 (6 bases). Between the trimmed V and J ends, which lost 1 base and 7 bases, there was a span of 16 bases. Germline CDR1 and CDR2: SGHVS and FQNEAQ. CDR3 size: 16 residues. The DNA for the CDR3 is TGTGCCAGCAGCTTAGGGGACACGACAGGCGGTGAAAAACTGTTTTTT. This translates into CASSLGDTTGGEKLFF.

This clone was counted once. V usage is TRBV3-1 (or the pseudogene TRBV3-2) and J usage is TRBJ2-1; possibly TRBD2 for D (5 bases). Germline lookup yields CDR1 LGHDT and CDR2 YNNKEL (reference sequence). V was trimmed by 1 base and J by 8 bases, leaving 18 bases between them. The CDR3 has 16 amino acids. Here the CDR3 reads CASSQAPLDLRDEQFF. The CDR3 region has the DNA TGTGCCAGCAGCCAAGCCCCACTAGACCTACGCGATGAGCAGTTCTTC.

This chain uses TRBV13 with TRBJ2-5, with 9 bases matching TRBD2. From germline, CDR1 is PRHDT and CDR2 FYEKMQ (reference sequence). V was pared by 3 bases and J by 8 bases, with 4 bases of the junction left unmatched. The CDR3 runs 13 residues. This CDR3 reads CASSLTSGPTQYF. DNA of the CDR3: TGTGCCAGCAGCTTGACTAGCGGTCCAACCCAGTACTTC.

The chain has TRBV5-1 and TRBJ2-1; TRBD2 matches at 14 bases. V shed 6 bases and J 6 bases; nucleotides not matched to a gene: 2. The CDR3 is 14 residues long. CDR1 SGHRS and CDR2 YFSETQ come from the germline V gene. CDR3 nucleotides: TGCGCCAGCACCGGGACTAGCGGGGGCAATGAGCAGTTCTTC. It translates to CASTGTSGGNEQFF.

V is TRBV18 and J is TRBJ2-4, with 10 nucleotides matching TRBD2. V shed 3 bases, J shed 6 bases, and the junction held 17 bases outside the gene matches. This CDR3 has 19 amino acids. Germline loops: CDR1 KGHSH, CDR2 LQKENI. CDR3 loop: CASSPVRRAGGLPGNIQYF. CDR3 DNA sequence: TGTGCCAGCTCACCTGTCCGTCGAGCGGGAGGGCTCCCCGGAAACATTCAGTACTTC.

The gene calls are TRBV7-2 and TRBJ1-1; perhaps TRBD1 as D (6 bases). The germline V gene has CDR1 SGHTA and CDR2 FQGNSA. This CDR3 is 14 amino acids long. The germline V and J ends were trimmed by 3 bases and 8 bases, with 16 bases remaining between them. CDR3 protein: CASSFYLGGTEAFF. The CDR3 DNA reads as TGTGCCAGCAGCTTCTACCTAGGGGGAACCGAAGCTTTCTTT. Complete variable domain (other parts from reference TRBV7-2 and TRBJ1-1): GAGVSQSPSNKVTEKGKDVELRCDPISGHTALYWYRQSLGQGLEFLIYFQGNSAPDKSGLPSDRFSAERTGGSVSTLTIQRTQQEDSAVYLCASSFYLGGTEAFFGQGTRLTVV.

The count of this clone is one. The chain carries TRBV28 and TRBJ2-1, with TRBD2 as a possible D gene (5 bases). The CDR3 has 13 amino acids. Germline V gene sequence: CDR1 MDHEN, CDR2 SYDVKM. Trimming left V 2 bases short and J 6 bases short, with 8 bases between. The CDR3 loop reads CASSLGGFNEQFF. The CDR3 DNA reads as TGTGCCAGCAGTTTAGGCGGGTTCAATGAGCAGTTCTTC.

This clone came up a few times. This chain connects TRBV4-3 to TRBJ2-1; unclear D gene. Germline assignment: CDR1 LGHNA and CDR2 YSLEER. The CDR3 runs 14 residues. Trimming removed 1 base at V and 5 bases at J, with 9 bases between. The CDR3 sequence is CASSQGERNNEQFF. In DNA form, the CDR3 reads TGCGCCAGCAGCCAAGGAGAGAGGAACAATGAGCAGTTCTTC.

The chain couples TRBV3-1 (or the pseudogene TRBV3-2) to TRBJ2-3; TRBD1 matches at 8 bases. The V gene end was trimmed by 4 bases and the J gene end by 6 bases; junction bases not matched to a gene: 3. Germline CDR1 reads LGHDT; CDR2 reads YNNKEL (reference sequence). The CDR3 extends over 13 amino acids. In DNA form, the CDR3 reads TGTGCCAGCAGCCCAGGGGGCAGGGATACGCAGTATTTT. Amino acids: CASSPGGRDTQYF.

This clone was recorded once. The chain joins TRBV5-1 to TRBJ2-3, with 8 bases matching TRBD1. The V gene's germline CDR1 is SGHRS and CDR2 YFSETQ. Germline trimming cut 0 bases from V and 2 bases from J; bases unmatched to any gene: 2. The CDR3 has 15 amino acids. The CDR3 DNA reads TGCGCCAGCAGCTTGGGCAGGGGGCTCACAGATACGCAGTATTTT. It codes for CASSLGRGLTDTQYF.

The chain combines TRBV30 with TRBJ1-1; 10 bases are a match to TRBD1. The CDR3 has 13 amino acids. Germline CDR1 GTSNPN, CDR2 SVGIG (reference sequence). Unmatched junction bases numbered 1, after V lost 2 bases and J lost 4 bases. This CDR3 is CAWSRTGGTEAFF. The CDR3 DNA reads TGTGCCTGGAGTCGGACAGGGGGCACTGAAGCTTTCTTT.

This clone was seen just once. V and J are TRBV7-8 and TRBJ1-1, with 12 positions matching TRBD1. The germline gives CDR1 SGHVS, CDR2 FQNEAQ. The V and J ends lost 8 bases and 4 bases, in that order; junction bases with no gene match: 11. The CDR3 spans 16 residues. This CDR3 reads CASHFGTGGYSTEAFF. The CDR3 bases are TGTGCCAGCCACTTTGGGACAGGGGGCTATAGCACTGAAGCTTTCTTT.

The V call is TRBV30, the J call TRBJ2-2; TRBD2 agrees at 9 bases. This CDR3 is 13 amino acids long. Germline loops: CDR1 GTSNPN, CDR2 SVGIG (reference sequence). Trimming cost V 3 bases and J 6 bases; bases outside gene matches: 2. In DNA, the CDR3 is TGTGCCTGGAGGGCTAGCGGGGCCGGGGAGCTGTTTTTT. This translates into CAWRASGAGELFF.

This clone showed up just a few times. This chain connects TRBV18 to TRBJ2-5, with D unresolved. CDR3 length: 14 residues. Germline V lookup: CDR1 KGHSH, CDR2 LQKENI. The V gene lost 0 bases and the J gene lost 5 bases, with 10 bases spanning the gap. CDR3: CASSPPSSVETQYF. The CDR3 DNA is TGTGCCAGCTCACCACCCTCCTCAGTGGAGACCCAGTACTTC.

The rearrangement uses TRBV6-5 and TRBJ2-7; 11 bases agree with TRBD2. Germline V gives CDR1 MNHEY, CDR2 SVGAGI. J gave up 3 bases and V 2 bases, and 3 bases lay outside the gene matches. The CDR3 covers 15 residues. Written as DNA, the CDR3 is TGTGCCAGCAGTTACGGACTAGCGGGCGGCTACGAGCAGTACTTC. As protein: CASSYGLAGGYEQYF.

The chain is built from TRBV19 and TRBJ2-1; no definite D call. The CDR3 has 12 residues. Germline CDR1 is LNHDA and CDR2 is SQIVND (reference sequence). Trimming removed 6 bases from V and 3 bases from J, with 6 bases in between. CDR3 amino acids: CASSLNYNEQFF. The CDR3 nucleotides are TGTGCCAGTAGCCTCAACTACAATGAGCAGTTCTTC.

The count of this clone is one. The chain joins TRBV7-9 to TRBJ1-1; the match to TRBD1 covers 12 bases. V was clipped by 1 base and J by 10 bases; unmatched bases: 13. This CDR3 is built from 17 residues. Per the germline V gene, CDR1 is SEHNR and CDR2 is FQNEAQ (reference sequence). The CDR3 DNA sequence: TGTGCCAGCAGCTTAGTAATAAATTGGGACAGGGGGCTTTTAGCTTTCTTT. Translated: CASSLVINWDRGLLAFF.

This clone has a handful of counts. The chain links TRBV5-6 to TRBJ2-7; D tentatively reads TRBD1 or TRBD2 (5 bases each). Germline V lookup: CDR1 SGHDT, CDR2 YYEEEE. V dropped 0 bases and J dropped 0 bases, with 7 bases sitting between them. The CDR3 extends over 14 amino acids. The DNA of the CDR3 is TGTGCCAGCAGCTTGGAGGGACCCTCCTACGAGCAGTACTTC. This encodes CASSLEGPSYEQYF.